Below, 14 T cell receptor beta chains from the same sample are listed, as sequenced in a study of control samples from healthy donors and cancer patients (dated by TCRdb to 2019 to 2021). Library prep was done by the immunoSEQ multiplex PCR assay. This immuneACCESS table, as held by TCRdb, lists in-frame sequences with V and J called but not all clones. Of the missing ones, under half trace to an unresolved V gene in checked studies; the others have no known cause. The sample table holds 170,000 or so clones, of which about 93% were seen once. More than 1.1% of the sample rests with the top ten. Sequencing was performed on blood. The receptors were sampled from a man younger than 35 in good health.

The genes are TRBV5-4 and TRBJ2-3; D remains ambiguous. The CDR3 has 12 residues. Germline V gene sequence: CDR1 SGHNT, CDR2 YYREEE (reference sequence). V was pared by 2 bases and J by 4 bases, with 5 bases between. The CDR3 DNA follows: TGTGCCAGCAGCTTATTTGCAGATACGCAGTATTTT. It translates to CASSLFADTQYF. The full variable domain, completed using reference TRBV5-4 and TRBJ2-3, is ETGVTQSPTHLIKTRGQQVTLRCSSQSGHNTVSWYQQALGQGPQFIFQYYREEENGRGNFPPRFSGLQFPNYSSELNVNALELDDSALYLCASSLFADTQYFGPGTRLTVL.

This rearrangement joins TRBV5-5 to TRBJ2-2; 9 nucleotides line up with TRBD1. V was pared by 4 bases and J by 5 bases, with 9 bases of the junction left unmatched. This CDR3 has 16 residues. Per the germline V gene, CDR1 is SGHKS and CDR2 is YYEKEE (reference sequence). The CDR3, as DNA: TGTGCCAGCAGCCTAGGAACAGGGGGCTGGACCGGGGAGCTGTTTTTT. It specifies CASSLGTGGWTGELFF.

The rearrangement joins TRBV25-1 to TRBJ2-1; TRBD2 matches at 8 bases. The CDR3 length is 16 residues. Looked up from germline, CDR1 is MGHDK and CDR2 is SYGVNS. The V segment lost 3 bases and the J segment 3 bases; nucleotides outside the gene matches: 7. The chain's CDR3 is CASSDAGLVFYNEQFF. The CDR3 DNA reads TGTGCCAGCAGTGACGCGGGACTAGTGTTCTACAATGAGCAGTTCTTC.

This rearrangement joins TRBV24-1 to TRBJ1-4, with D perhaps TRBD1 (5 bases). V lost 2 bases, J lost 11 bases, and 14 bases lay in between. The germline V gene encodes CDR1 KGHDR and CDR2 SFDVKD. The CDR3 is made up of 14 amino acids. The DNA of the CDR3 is TGTGCCACCAGTGATTCCTCAGGCAGGGAGAAACTGTTTTTT. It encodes CATSDSSGREKLFF.

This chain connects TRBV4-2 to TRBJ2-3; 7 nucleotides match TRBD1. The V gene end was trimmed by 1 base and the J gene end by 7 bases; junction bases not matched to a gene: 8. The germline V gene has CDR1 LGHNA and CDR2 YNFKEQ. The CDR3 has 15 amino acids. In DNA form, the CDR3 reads TGTGCCAGCAGCCAAGGGAGGACAGGCGAGAATACGCAGTATTTT. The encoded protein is CASSQGRTGENTQYF.

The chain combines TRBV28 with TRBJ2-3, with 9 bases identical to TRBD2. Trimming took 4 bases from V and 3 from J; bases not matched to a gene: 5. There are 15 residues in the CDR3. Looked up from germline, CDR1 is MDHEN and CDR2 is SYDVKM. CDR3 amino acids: CASSSPGLATDTQYF. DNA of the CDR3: TGTGCCAGCAGTTCCCCGGGACTAGCAACAGATACGCAGTATTTT.

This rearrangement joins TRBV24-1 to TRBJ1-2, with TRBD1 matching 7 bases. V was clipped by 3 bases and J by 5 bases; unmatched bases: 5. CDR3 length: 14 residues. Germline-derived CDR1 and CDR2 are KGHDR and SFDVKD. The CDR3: CATSDVGTVYGYTF. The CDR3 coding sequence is TGTGCCACCAGTGATGTGGGGACAGTTTATGGCTACACCTTC.

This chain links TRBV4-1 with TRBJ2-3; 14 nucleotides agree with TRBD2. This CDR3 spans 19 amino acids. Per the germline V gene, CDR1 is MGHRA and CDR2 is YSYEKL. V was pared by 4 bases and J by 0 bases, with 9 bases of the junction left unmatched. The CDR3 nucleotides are TGCGCCAGCAGCCTATCCCGCGGGACTAGCGGGGGTAGCACAGATACGCAGTATTTT. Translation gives CASSLSRGTSGGSTDTQYF.

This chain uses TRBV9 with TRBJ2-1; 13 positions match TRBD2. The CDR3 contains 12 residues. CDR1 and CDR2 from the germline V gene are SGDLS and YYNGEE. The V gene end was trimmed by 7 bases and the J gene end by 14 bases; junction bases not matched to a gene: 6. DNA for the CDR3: TGTGCCAGCGGAGGACTAGCGGGGGTTAAGTTCTTC. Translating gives CASGGLAGVKFF.

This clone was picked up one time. The DNA of the CDR3 is TGTGCCAGCAGCTTGGCCGCTAGCGGGGGAAACGAGCAGTACTTC. Translated, it gives CASSLAASGGNEQYF. V usage is TRBV5-4 and J usage is TRBJ2-7; TRBD2 matches at 10 bases. After removal of 0 bases from V and 5 bases from J, the junction contained 5 bases not matched to a gene. The CDR3 runs 15 residues. Germline CDR1 SGHNT, CDR2 YYREEE (reference sequence).

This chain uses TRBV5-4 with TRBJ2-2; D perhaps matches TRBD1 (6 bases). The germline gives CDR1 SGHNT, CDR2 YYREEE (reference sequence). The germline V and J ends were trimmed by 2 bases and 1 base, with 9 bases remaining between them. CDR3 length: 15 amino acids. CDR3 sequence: CASSFPQGNTGELFF. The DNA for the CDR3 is TGTGCCAGCAGCTTTCCACAGGGGAACACCGGGGAGCTGTTTTTT.

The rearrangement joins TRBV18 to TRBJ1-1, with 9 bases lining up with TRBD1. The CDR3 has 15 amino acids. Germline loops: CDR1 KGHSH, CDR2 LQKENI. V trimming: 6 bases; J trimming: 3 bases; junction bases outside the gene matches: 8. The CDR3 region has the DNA TGTGCCAGCTCGGACCGGACAGGGGCAGACACTGAAGCTTTCTTT. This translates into CASSDRTGADTEAFF.

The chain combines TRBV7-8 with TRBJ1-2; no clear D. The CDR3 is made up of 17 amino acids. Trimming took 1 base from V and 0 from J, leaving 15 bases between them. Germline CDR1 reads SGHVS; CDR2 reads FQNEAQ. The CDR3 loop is CASSLVIVPSANYGYTF. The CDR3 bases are TGTGCCAGCAGCTTAGTCATTGTCCCGTCAGCTAACTATGGCTACACCTTC.

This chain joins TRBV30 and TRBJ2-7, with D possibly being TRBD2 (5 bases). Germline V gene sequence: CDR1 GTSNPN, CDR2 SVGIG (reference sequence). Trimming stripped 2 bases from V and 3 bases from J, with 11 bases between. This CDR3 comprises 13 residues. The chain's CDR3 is CAWSIRLFYEQYF. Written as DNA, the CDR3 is TGTGCCTGGAGTATAAGACTATTCTACGAGCAGTACTTC.